This T cell receptor (beta chain) emerged from a study of blood T cells in healthy people across ages. Findings of the study overall: The study found more naive CD4+ cells and higher diversity in long-lived than aged donors.

V was clipped by 6 bases and J by 0 bases; unmatched bases: 13. CDR3 length: 19 amino acids. Germline loops: CDR1 LNHDA, CDR2 SQIVND (reference sequence). To note about this clonotype: The antigen is not known.

A second 7 to 11 cycle PCR used barcoded and J-beta primers. TCRdb itself ran the 5' RACE reads through MiXCR, one entry per CDR3 protein. The sample shows hundreds of thousands of distinct CDR3 sequences, roughly 21% of them seen only once. The source of this sequence is a man between 65 and 85 years old in good health. The rearrangement joins TRBV19 to TRBJ2-4; 11 nucleotides agree with TRBD2. Material for sequencing was blood. In DNA, the CDR3 is TGTGCCAGTAGCACCTCAACTGGGACTAGCGGACTAGCCAAAAACATTCAGTACTTC. Amino acids: CASSTSTGTSGLAKNIQYF.